This T cell receptor (beta chain) was profiled in a study of beta chain features in type 1 diabetes. For the study at large: Across the samples, about 110,000,000 sorted cells were examined in total. Findings and caveats of the study: Among patients, naive, central memory and Treg TCRB repertoires appeared more similar than among healthy donors. Insertions were fewer and deletions more numerous at VDJ junctions in type 1 diabetes patients. In every one of the four CD4+ subsets, TCRB CDR3s were moderately but significantly shorter in Type 1 diabetes patients.

In its sample, this clone was seen a few times. What it recognizes is unknown. Every bit of the isolated RNA underwent reverse transcription, so sequencing read expressed TCRB transcripts. Libraries were prepared by immunoSEQ multiplex PCR; TCRdb keeps only in-frame clonotypes and omits some of them. The repertoire holds 300,000 or so clones, roughly 14% seen once, with 0.015% in the top ten. CD4+ cells of the naive, central memory, regulatory and stem cell-like memory types were sorted via CD45RO/CCR7/CD25/CD127/CD95/CD27. Sample: naive CD4+ T cells from blood. This TCR derives from a woman aged 18 to 35 with type 1 diabetes.

The CDR3 nucleotides read TGTGCCAGCAGCCCAATAATCATTTCGGGATCTCTAGCCAAAAACATTCAGTACTTC. It codes for CASSPIIISGSLAKNIQYF. The rearrangement uses TRBV4-2 and TRBJ2-4; possibly TRBD2 for D (5 bases). The germline V and J ends were trimmed by 4 bases and 0 bases, with 22 bases remaining between them. Germline values: CDR1 LGHNA, CDR2 YNFKEQ. The CDR3 is 19 residues long.